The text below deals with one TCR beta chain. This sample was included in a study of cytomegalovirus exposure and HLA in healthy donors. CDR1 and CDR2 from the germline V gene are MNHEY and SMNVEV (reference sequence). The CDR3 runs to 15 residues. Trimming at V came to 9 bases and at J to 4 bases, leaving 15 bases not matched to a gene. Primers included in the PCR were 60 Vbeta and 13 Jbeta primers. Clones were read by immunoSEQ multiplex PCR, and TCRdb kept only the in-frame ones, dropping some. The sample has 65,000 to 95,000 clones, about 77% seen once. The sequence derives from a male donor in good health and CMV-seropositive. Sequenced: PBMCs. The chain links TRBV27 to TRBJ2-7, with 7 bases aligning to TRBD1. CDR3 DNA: TGTGCCAGTAGACAGGGCTCTGAAAGAAAGTACGAGCAGTACTTC. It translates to CASRQGSERKYEQYF.